This TCR beta chain was retrieved from a study of T cells in Graves' hyperthyroidism and ophthalmopathy. Trimming removed 5 bases from V and 2 bases from J, with 15 bases in between. Germline V gives CDR1 SGHTA, CDR2 FQGTGA. CDR3 length: 16 residues. Uncontrolled infection, other autoimmune disease, pregnancy or lactation barred patients from enrollment. Overall study results and limits: Most clonotypes that expanded in the thyroid above 0.001 also showed up in blood.

Concerning this clonotype itself: What it binds is unknown.

The TCR beta CDR3 regions underwent amplification using RNA transcripts as the source. HTBI primers were employed in a first-round RT-PCR of the TCR CDR3. TCRdb redid the calling of the multiplex PCR reads with MiXCR, one entry per CDR3 protein. The table lists about 380,000 distinct CDR3 sequences, less than 20% of them singletons. This receptor was obtained from a man aged 18 to 30 with Graves' ophthalmopathy. Sequenced input: blood. V gene TRBV7-3 combines with J gene TRBJ2-2; D call uncertain. Here the CDR3 DNA reads TGTGCCAGCAGCCCAGACGCCGGCTCTAACACCGGGGAGCTGTTTTTT. This sequence encodes CASSPDAGSNTGELFF.